This TCR beta chain was obtained from a study of blood T cell repertoires in COVID-19. Study overall: There were acute and convalescent COVID-19 samples, and they came from the United States, Italy and Spain.

The germline V gene encodes CDR1 SQVTM and CDR2 ANQGSEA. The CDR3 is made up of 13 amino acids. Trimming took 7 bases from V and 0 from J, leaving 10 bases between them. The repertoire was sequenced with immunoSEQ multiplex PCR; TCRdb's copy has only in-frame clones and lacks some. In the table there are under 150,000 clones, over 70% of which are singletons. Sequenced: peripheral blood. The genes are TRBV29-1 and TRBJ2-1, with D uncertain. The TCR originated in a man aged 45-65 years with active or convalescent COVID-19. The CDR3: CSGDTSSYNEQFF. The CDR3 nucleotides are TGCAGCGGTGACACGAGCTCCTACAATGAGCAGTTCTTC.